These 8 T cell receptor beta chains originate from one sample sequenced in a study of T cell changes during pregnancy in multiple sclerosis. Produced via immunoSEQ multiplex PCR; TCRdb's table is partial and in-frame only. Of 40,000 to 55,000 clones in the sample, about 90% are singletons; the top ten hold approximately 5%. Sequenced material: peripheral blood, taken in the second trimester of pregnancy. Receptor source: a female donor in good health, enrolled as a control in a pregnancy study.

This chain links TRBV10-2 with TRBJ1-1; 9 bases agree with TRBD1. Trimming at V came to 7 bases and at J to 1 base, leaving 7 bases not matched to a gene. This CDR3 contains 15 residues. Looked up from germline, CDR1 is WSHSY and CDR2 is SAAADI. The chain's CDR3 is CASTEQGARNTEAFF. The CDR3 bases are TGCGCCAGCACTGAACAGGGGGCGCGGAACACTGAAGCTTTCTTT.

This clone occurred a few times. The J gene is TRBJ2-2, the V gene TRBV5-4; 8 bases are a match to TRBD1. Germline CDR1 reads SGHNT; CDR2 reads YYREEE (reference sequence). The CDR3 has 15 amino acids. V lost 4 bases, J lost 2 bases, and 4 bases stayed unmatched. Here the CDR3 DNA reads TGTGCCAGCAGCACGACAGGGGCAAACACCGGGGAGCTGTTTTTT. It codes for CASSTTGANTGELFF.

This clone was observed a few times. The J gene is TRBJ2-1, the V gene TRBV27; 9 bases are shared with TRBD2. The germline V gene encodes CDR1 MNHEY and CDR2 SMNVEV (reference sequence). This CDR3 comprises 16 residues. V shed 3 bases, J shed 2 bases, and the junction held 5 bases outside the gene matches. The CDR3 reads CASSFLIAGAYNEQFF. In DNA form, the CDR3 reads TGTGCCAGCAGTTTCTTAATAGCGGGAGCCTACAATGAGCAGTTCTTC.

This chain uses TRBV7-8 with TRBJ2-1, with TRBD2 matching over 12 bases. V lost 4 bases to trimming and J lost 8 bases; unmatched junction nucleotides: 9. The CDR3 runs 16 residues. Germline V CDR1 and CDR2: SGHVS, FQNEAQ. CDR3 nucleotide sequence: TGTGCCAGCAGCTCGCGACTAGCGGGAGCCGGGGATGAGCAGTTCTTC. The encoded protein is CASSSRLAGAGDEQFF.

J is TRBJ2-7 and V is TRBV7-6; D uncertain. This CDR3 region has 15 residues. The ends were cut back, 5 bases at V and 3 bases at J, with 17 bases in the middle. Germline V CDR1 and CDR2: SGHVS, FNYEAQ. This CDR3 reads CASSLGPPMIYEQYF. The DNA of the CDR3 is TGTGCCAGCAGCCTAGGGCCCCCGATGATCTACGAGCAGTACTTC.

The chain combines TRBV15 with TRBJ2-7; D possibly corresponds to TRBD2 (5 bases). The CDR3 spans 13 residues. Germline V gene data show CDR1 as LNHNV and CDR2 as YYDKDF (reference sequence). With 5 bases removed from V and 0 bases from J, the gap between germline ends came to 8 bases. In nucleotides, the CDR3 is TGTGCCACCAGCGCGGGCAGCTCCTACGAGCAGTACTTC. Protein sequence: CATSAGSSYEQYF.

In this sample, this clone turned up once. This chain joins TRBV18 and TRBJ2-6, with D unresolved. CDR1 is KGHSH and CDR2 is LQKENI in the germline V gene. The CDR3 covers 14 residues. V was shortened by 8 bases and J by 0 bases, with 8 bases between the two germline ends. The CDR3 is CASQLSSGANVLTF. CDR3 nucleotide sequence: TGTGCCAGCCAACTAAGCTCTGGGGCCAACGTCCTGACTTTC.

Only one count was recorded for this clone. The genes are TRBV5-5 and TRBJ2-1; D is possibly TRBD2 (6 bases). The V end lost 0 bases, the J end lost 0 bases, and 7 bases lay between the germline ends. Germline V gene sequence: CDR1 SGHKS, CDR2 YYEKEE (reference sequence). CDR3 length: 15 residues. In DNA form, the CDR3 reads TGTGCCAGCAGCTTGGCGGGGGTCTCCTACAATGAGCAGTTCTTC. It specifies CASSLAGVSYNEQFF.